Listed here is a single TCR beta chain. The data stem from a study of blood T cell repertoires in COVID-19. Study in general: Specimens from acute and convalescent COVID-19 originated in the United States, Italy and Spain. T cells, B-cell-depleted T cells, or PBMCs provided the cDNA or gDNA that served as material.

Original data processing: Amplification from reference gene primers served as the basis for estimated nucleated cell counts. The method was immunoSEQ multiplex PCR; TCRdb's version includes in-frame clones alone and lacks a portion of them. V, J and clone size derive from that table, while D and trimming were established from the DNA sequence. The table shows approximately 300,000 clones, with around four fifths occurring only once. The CDR3 length is 13 residues. After removal of 4 bases from V and 7 bases from J, the junction contained 7 bases not matched to a gene. Germline lookup yields CDR1 MNHEY and CDR2 SVGAGI.

The source is a woman between 50 and 59 years old with acute or convalescent COVID-19. The chain carries TRBV6-5 and TRBJ2-7; 7 bases line up with TRBD1. Sequenced sample: peripheral blood. The CDR3 region has the DNA TGTGCCAGCAGTTCTCACAGGGGTGGAGAGCAGTACGTC. Translating gives CASSSHRGGEQYV.